This T cell receptor (beta chain) was recovered during a study of T cell responses to AZD1222 COVID-19 vaccine. The CDR3 covers 18 residues. The germline gives CDR1 SGHNT, CDR2 YYREEE (reference sequence). J lost 3 bases, V lost 0 bases, and 12 bases had no gene match. TCRdb's table, derived via immunoSEQ multiplex PCR, lists solely in-frame clones and lacks some. The top ten clones hold over 0.95% of a sample with approximately 190,000 clones, about 93% of them seen once. The sequenced sample was peripheral blood, obtained 28 days after the second AZD1222 dose. This receptor was identified in an adult who received the AZD1222 COVID-19 vaccine. This chain links TRBV5-4 with TRBJ1-1; 9 bases agree with TRBD1. CDR3 residues: CASSLGWTGAGTDTEAFF. The CDR3 DNA follows: TGTGCCAGCAGCTTGGGATGGACAGGGGCCGGCACCGACACTGAAGCTTTCTTT.